Sequencing of this T cell receptor beta chain was carried out in a study of OX40 agonist ivuxolimab in advanced cancers. Turning to the study itself: Prior anti-PD-1, anti-PD-L1 or anti-CTLA-4 therapy did not bar entry, and 30% to 40% had some. Notes on the study in general: Not determined was the antigen specificity of the expanded peripheral T cells.

This clone was counted once. Antigen: not known. The assay was immunoSEQ multiplex PCR, and TCRdb's table has in-frame clones only and misses some. The sample lists over 10,000 clones, around 80% occurring once. V lost 5 bases to trimming and J lost 0 bases, with 14 bases between them. CDR1 LNHDA and CDR2 SQIVND come from the germline V gene (reference sequence). The CDR3 has 16 amino acids. Sequenced material: CD4+ or CD8+ T cells sorted from blood, taken in a trial of the OX40 agonist ivuxolimab. This clonotype was sampled from an adult with an advanced solid tumor such as melanoma, head and neck, liver or kidney cancer. This chain uses TRBV19 with TRBJ1-3; weak D call: TRBD1 (6 bases). CDR3 amino acids: CASSVLATGSGNTIYF. The CDR3, as DNA: TGTGCCAGTAGTGTGTTAGCGACAGGCTCTGGAAACACCATATATTTT.